Listed below are T cell receptor beta chains from one sample, sequenced in a study of response to subunit inactivated influenza vaccine. TCRdb passed the RT-PCR reads through MiXCR, listing each CDR3 protein once. The sample lists some 190,000 distinct CDR3 sequences, approximately 15% occurring once. The starting material was CD8+ T cells sorted from PBMCs, obtained about 5 days after vaccination. These receptors were obtained from a man aged 45-65 years who received an inactivated influenza vaccine. The CDR3 runs from the conserved cysteine through the conserved F or W. Size tells how often a clone was seen (once, few, many) or the class of an expanded clone, and some rows leave it out.

-	TRBV9	16	TRBJ2-1	CASTPSAGVGSGEQFF
-	TRBV20-1	14	TRBJ1-5	CSAEVGGRGQPQHF
few	TRBV6-5	16	TRBJ2-7	CASSYIRLAGSYEQYF
few	TRBV7-2	15	TRBJ2-7	CASSLQGLEPYEQYF
-	TRBV7-2	14	TRBJ2-5	CASSLEAFQATQYF
-	TRBV19	14	TRBJ2-2	CASSVTGGAGELFF
few	TRBV6-2/TRBV6-3	13	TRBJ1-1	CASSTQGNTEAFF
-	TRBV13	16	TRBJ2-3	CASSAPGQGLEDTQYF
-	TRBV5-1	14	TRBJ2-6	CASSLDLGANVLTF
few	TRBV3-1	13	TRBJ2-3	CASSVGITDTQYF
many	TRBV20-1	15	TRBJ2-4	CSASDRAGYKNIQYF
few	TRBV18	15	TRBJ2-1	CASSPGAGSYNEQFF
-	TRBV19	15	TRBJ2-3	CASTWSALSTDTQYF
-	TRBV6-2/TRBV6-3	15	TRBJ2-5	CASSWTSGSQETQYF
once	TRBV2	14	TRBJ2-1	CASSVETEYNEQFF
many	TRBV7-9	16	TRBJ2-5	CASSFIGDRGQETQYF
-	TRBV20-1	12	TRBJ2-7	CSARRSSYEQYF
-	TRBV4-2	17	TRBJ2-3	CASSQDLAGLYTDTQYF
-	TRBV6-5	16	TRBJ2-2	CASSYETRRNTGELFF
once	TRBV10-3	12	TRBJ2-7	CAILTSGYEQYF
few	TRBV9	12	TRBJ2-2	CASSDSAGELFF
many	TRBV5-1	14	TRBJ2-7	CASSFGSGMHEQYF
-	TRBV4-2	12	TRBJ2-7	CASSQGRDEQYF
-	TRBV6-5	15	TRBJ2-3	CASSYLASSTDTQYF
-	TRBV7-9	13	TRBJ2-3	CASSPPITDTQYF
-	TRBV7-8	15	TRBJ2-1	CASRRSPGSYNEQFF
-	TRBV18	15	TRBJ2-1	CASSPVTSGYNEQFF
-	TRBV6-2/TRBV6-3	17	TRBJ1-1	CASSTSHRLIMNTEAFF
-	TRBV4-1	12	TRBJ2-1	CASSLNDGEQFF